This T cell receptor beta chain was sequenced in a study of T cells in Graves' hyperthyroidism and ophthalmopathy. Overall study findings and caveats: Also found in blood were most expanded thyroid clonotypes above 0.001.

The CDR3 regions of TCR beta were amplified from RNA transcripts. Primed by the HTBI set, a first-round RT-PCR was run on the TCR CDR3. TCRdb recomputed calls from the multiplex PCR reads with MiXCR, one row per CDR3 protein. The table includes more than 450,000 distinct CDR3 sequences, just under 20% detected once. This clonotype was seen many times. Its antigen is as yet unknown. V lost 5 bases, J lost 3 bases, and 11 bases lay in between. This CDR3 region has 14 residues. The chain recombines TRBV12-3 or TRBV12-4 with TRBJ1-5, with a weak D call TRBD1 (5 bases). The sequenced sample was blood. The source is a man aged 40-49 years with Graves' ophthalmopathy. The CDR3: CASSPDRNNQPQHF. In DNA form, the CDR3 reads TGTGCCAGCAGTCCTGACAGAAACAATCAGCCCCAGCATTTT.